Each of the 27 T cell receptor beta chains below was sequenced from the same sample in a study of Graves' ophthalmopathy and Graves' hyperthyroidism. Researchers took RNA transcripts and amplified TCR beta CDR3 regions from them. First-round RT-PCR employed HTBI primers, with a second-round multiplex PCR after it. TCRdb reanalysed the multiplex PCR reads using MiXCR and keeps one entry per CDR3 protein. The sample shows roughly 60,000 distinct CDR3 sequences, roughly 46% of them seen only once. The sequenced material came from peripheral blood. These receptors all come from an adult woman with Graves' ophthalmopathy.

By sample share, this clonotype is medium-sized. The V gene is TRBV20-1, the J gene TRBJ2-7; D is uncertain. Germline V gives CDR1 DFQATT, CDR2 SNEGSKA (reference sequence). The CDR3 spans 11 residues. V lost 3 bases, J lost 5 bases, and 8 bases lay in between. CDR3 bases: TGCAGTGCTAGTGCCCTTGACGAGCAGTACTTC. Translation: CSASALDEQYF.

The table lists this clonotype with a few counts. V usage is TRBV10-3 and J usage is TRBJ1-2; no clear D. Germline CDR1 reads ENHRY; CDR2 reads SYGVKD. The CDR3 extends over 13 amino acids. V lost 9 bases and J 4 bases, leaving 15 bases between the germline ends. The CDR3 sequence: CAIFSPDTYGYTF. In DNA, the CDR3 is TGTGCCATTTTCAGCCCAGACACCTATGGCTACACCTTC.

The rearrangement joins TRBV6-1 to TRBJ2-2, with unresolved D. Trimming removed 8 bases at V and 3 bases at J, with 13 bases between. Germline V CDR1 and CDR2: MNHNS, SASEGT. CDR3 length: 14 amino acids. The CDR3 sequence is CASGSYRDTGELFF. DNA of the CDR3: TGTGCCAGCGGATCTTATAGGGACACCGGGGAGCTGTTTTTT.

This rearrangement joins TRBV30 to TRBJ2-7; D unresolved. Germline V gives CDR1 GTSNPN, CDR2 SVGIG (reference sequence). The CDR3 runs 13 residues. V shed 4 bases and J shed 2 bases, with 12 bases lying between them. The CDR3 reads CAWNWGRTYEQYF. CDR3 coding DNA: TGTGCCTGGAATTGGGGTAGAACCTACGAGCAGTACTTC.

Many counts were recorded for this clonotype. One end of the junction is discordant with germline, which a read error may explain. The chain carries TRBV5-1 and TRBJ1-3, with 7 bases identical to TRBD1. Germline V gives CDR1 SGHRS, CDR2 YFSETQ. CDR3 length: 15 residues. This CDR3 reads CASSSQGLVGNTIYF. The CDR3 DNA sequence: TGCGCTAGCAGCTCACAGGGGCTTGTTGGAAACACCATATATTTT.

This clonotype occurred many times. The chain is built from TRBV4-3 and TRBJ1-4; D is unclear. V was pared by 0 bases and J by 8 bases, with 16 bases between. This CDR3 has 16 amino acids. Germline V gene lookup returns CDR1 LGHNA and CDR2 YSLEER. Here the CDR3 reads CASSQDAGLYGEKLFF. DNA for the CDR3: TGCGCCAGCAGCCAAGATGCAGGACTCTATGGGGAAAAACTGTTTTTT.

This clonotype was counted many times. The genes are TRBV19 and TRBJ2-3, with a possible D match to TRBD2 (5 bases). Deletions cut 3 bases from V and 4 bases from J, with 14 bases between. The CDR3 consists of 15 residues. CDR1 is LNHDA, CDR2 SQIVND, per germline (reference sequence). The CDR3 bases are TGTGCCAGTAGTATCGAGCCCCTCGGGGCAGATACGCAGTATTTT. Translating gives CASSIEPLGADTQYF. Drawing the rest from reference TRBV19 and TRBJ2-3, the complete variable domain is DGGITQSPKYLFRKEGQNVTLSCEQNLNHDAMYWYRQDPGQGLRLIYYSQIVNDFQKGDIAEGYSVSREKKESFPLTVTSAQKNPTAFYLCASSIEPLGADTQYFGPGTRLTVL.

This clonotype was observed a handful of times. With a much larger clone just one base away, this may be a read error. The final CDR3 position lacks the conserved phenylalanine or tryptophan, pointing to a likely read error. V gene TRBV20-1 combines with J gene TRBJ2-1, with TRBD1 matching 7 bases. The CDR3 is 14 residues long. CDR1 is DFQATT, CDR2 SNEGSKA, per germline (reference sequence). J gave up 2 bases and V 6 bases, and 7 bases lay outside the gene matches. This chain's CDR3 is CSALRQGPYNEQFS. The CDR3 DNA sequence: TGCAGTGCCCTTAGACAGGGCCCCTACAATGAGCAGTTCTCC.

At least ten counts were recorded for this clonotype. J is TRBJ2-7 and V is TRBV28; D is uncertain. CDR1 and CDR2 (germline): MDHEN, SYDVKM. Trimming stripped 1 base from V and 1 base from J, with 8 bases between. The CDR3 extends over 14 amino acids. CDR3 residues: CASSLSVTSYEQYF. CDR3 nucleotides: TGTGCCAGCAGTTTATCGGTAACTTCCTACGAGCAGTACTTC.

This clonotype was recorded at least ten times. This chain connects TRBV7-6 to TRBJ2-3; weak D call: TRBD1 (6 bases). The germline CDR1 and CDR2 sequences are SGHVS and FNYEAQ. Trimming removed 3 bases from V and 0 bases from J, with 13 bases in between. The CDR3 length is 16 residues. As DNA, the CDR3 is TGTGCCAGCAGCTTGGGGGCCACCGTAAGCACAGATACGCAGTATTTT. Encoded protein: CASSLGATVSTDTQYF.

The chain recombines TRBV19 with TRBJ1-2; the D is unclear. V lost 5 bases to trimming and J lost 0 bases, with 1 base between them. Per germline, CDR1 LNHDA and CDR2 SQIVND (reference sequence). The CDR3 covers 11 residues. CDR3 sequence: CASSANYGYTF. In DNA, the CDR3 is TGTGCCAGTAGTGCTAACTATGGCTACACCTTC.

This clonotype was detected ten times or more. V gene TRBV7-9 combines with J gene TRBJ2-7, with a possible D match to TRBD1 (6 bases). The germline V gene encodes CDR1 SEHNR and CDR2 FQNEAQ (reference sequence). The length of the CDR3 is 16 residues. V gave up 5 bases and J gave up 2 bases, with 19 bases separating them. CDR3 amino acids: CASSVRTDAYTYEQYF. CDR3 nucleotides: TGTGCCAGCAGCGTTCGGACAGACGCCTACACCTACGAGCAGTACTTC.

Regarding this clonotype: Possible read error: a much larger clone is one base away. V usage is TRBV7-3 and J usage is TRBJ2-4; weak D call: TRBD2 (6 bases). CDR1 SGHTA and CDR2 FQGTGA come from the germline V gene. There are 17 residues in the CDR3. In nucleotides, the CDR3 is TGCGCCAGCAGCCAAGTCGTCCTAGTGGGAGGATCAAACATTCAGTACTTC. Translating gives CASSQVVLVGGSNIQYF. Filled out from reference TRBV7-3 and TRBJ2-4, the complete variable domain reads GAGVSQTPSNKVTEKGKYVELRCDPISGHTALYWYRQSLGQGPEFLIYFQGTGAADDSGLPNDRFFAVRPEGSVSTLKIQRTERGDSAVYLCASSQVVLVGGSNIQYFGAGTRLSVL.

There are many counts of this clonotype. The CDR3 is CSARKTGRGDTQYF. The CDR3 DNA reads as TGCAGTGCTAGAAAGACAGGGAGGGGAGATACGCAGTATTTT. This rearrangement joins TRBV20-1 to TRBJ2-3, with D perhaps given as TRBD1 or TRBD2 (7 bases each). Germline CDR1 and CDR2: DFQATT and SNEGSKA (reference sequence). The CDR3 extends over 14 amino acids. Trimming shortened V by 2 bases and J by 5 bases, and 14 bases separated the two germline ends.

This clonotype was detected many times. This CDR3 reads CASSLDISGGAFYEQYF. The CDR3 nucleotides are TGTGCCAGCAGCTTAGATATAAGTGGGGGGGCTTTTTACGAGCAGTACTTC. This chain links TRBV11-2 with TRBJ2-7, with D possibly TRBD2 on 7 matching bases. The CDR3 is made up of 17 amino acids. Germline loops: CDR1 SGHAT, CDR2 FQNNGV. V was trimmed by 0 bases and J by 4 bases, leaving 19 bases between them.

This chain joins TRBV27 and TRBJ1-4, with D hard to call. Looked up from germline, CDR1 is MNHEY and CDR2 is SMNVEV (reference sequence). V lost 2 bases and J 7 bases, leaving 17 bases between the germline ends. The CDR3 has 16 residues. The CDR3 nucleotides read TGTGCCAGCAGTTTAAGCCCCCTGGCAGCTACTGAAAAACTGTTTTTT. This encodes CASSLSPLAATEKLFF.

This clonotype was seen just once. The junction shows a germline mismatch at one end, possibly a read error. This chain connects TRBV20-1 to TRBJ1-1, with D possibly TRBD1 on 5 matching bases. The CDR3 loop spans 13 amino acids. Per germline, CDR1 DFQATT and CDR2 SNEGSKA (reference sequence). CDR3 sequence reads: CSARGAGHIEASF. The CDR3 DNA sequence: TGCAGTGCTAGAGGAGCGGGGCACATTGAAGCTTCCTTT.

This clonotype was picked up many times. This CDR3 reads CASSLFGGRPDTQYF. CDR3 DNA sequence: TGTGCCAGCAGTTTATTTGGCGGGAGGCCAGATACGCAGTATTTT. The V and J genes are TRBV27 and TRBJ2-3; 8 positions agree with TRBD2. Trimming took 1 base from V and 4 from J; bases not matched to a gene: 4. Germline CDR1 MNHEY, CDR2 SMNVEV (reference sequence). This CDR3 is built from 15 residues.

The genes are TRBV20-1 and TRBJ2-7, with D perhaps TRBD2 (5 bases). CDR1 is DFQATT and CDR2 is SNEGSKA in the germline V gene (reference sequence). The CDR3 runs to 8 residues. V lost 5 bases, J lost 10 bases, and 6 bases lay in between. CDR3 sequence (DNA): TGCAGTGCTCCGGGACAGTACTTC. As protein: CSAPGQYF.

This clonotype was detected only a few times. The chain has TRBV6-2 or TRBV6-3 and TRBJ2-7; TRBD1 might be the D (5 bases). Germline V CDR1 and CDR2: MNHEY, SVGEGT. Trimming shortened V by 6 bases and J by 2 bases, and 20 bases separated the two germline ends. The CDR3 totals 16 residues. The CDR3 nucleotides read TGTGCCAGCAGCCGACTGACTCCAGACAGAGCCTACGAGCAGTACTTC. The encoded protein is CASSRLTPDRAYEQYF.

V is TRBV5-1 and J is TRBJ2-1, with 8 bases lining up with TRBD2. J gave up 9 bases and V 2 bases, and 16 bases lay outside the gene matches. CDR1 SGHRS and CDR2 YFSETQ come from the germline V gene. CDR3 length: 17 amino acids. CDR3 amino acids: CASSFAGNGRGDGEQFF. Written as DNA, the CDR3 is TGCGCCAGCAGCTTCGCGGGTAACGGGAGGGGGGACGGTGAGCAGTTCTTC.

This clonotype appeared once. This CDR3 is CASSLASMTYEQYF. The CDR3 nucleotides are TGTGCCAGCAGTTTAGCTAGCATGACCTACGAGCAGTACTTC. The rearrangement uses TRBV12-3 or TRBV12-4 and TRBJ2-7, with D unresolved. The CDR3 has 14 residues. The V end was cut by 0 bases, the J end by 2 bases, with 8 bases between.

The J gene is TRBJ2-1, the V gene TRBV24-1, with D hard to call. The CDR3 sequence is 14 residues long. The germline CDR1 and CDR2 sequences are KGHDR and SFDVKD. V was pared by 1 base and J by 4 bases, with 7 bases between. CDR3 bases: TGTGCCACCAGTGATTTTGACGGGTACAATGAGCAGTTCTTC. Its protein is CATSDFDGYNEQFF.

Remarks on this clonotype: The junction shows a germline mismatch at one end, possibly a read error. CDR3 residues: CSVEAGGGGTGKLFF. The CDR3 region has the DNA TGCAGCGTTGAAGCTGGGGGGGGGGGAACCGGGAAGCTGTTTTTT. The V and J genes are TRBV29-1 and TRBJ2-2; 7 nucleotides align to TRBD2. The germline V gene has CDR1 SQVTM and CDR2 ANQGSEA. The CDR3 sequence is 15 residues long.

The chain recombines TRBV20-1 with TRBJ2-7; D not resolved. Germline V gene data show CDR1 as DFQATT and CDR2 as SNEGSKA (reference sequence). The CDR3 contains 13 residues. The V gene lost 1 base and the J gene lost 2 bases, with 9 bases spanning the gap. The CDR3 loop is CSARVLEAYEQYF. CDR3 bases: TGCAGTGCTAGAGTCCTGGAAGCCTACGAGCAGTACTTC.

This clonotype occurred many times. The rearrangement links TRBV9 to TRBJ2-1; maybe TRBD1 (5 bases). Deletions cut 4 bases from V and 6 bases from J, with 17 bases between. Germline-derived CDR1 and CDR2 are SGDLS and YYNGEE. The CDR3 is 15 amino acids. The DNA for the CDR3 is TGTGCCAGCAGCCTTGGGGCAGACCCTTCCAATGAGCAGTTCTTC. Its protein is CASSLGADPSNEQFF.

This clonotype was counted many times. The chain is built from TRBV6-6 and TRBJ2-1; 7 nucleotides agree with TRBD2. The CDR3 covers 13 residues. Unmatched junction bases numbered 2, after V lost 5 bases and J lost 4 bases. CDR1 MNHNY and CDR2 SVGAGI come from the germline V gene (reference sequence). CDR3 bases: TGTGCCAGCAGTATGGGGGGGTACAATGAGCAGTTCTTC. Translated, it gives CASSMGGYNEQFF.